This T cell receptor (beta chain) derives from a study of blood T cell repertoires in COVID-19. Study overall: The study drew acute and convalescent COVID-19 samples from the United States, Italy and Spain.

V was trimmed by 3 bases and J by 2 bases, leaving 7 bases between them. Germline V CDR1 and CDR2: MNHNS, SASEGT. The CDR3 length is 13 residues. In the source study's methods: Amplification of reference gene primers provided the estimated nucleated cell counts. Using immunoSEQ multiplex PCR, the repertoire was profiled, and TCRdb retains in-frame clones only, with some absent. That table supplies the V and J calls and clone size; D and trimming were determined from the DNA. This sample carries 130,000 or so clones, approximately 88% of them seen once, and the ten largest clones take more than 1.4%. Sequencing was performed on peripheral blood. This clonotype was obtained from a man in his 60s with acute or convalescent COVID-19. The chain employs TRBV6-1 and TRBJ1-2, with D uncertain. The CDR3 bases are TGTGCCAGCAGTGATACCGGGAACTATGGCTACACCTTC. As protein: CASSDTGNYGYTF.